This T cell receptor (beta chain) was identified in a study of Tregs in tolerant kidney transplant recipients. Thawed PBMCs were FACS-sorted into unstimulated CD4+CD25+CD127- regulatory T cells, CD4+CD25- non-regulatory cells, CD4 and CD8 cells. This clone appeared a few times. Sequencing was performed with immunoSEQ multiplex PCR; in TCRdb, only in-frame clones are kept and a portion is missing. The sample includes hundreds of thousands of clones, approximately 83% of them seen just once. The CDR3 extends over 14 amino acids. Germline CDR1 and CDR2: LNHDA and SQIVND (reference sequence). The V and J ends lost 8 bases and 0 bases respectively, with 11 bases between them.

Specimen: CD4+ T cells from blood. This sequence originates from a human donor in good health. V usage is TRBV19 and J usage is TRBJ1-3; D uncertain. The CDR3 DNA is TGTGCCAGTCACGAAGGGTTCTCTGGAAACACCATATATTTT. As protein: CASHEGFSGNTIYF.